The 12 T cell receptor beta chains given below trace back to one sample, sequenced in a study of blood T cell repertoires in COVID-19. Repertoires were generated with immunoSEQ multiplex PCR, while TCRdb's copy carries only in-frame clones and drops some. The profile shows 310,000 or so clones, approximately 88% of them singletons. Sequenced material: peripheral blood. All receptors come from a woman in her forties or fifties with active or convalescent COVID-19.

Turning to this clone: Additional DNA sequences in this sample encode the identical CDR3. The V gene is TRBV7-9, the J gene TRBJ1-6; possibly TRBD1 for D (5 bases). Germline V gene lookup returns CDR1 SEHNR and CDR2 FQNEAQ (reference sequence). Trimming left V 5 bases short and J 6 bases short, with 14 bases between. This CDR3 is 15 amino acids long. CDR3 residues: CASSLLPGGNSPLHF. The CDR3, as DNA: TGTGCCAGCAGCCTCCTGCCGGGGGGTAATTCACCCCTCCACTTT. The full variable domain, rest sourced from reference TRBV7-9 and TRBJ1-6, is DTGVSQNPRHKITKRGQNVTFRCDPISEHNRLYWYRQTLGQGPEFLTYFQNEAQLEKSRLLSDRFSAERPKGSFSTLEIQRTEQGDSAMYLCASSLLPGGNSPLHFGNGTRLTVT.

The V call is TRBV27, the J call TRBJ1-4, with TRBD1 identical over 8 bases. The V gene's germline CDR1 is MNHEY and CDR2 SMNVEV (reference sequence). The J segment lost 7 bases and the V segment lost 4 bases, leaving 8 bases of the junction unmatched. This CDR3 has 15 residues. CDR3 nucleotides: TGTGCCAGCAGTTCAAGGACAGGGACACGTGAAAAACTGTTTTTT. Encoded protein: CASSSRTGTREKLFF.

The genes are TRBV5-1 and TRBJ2-5; TRBD2 agrees at 9 bases. This CDR3 has 13 amino acids. The germline gives CDR1 SGHRS, CDR2 YFSETQ. V dropped 5 bases and J dropped 1; count of bases not matched to a gene: 0. CDR3 sequence reads: CASSSGSQETQYF. DNA of the CDR3: TGCGCCAGCAGTAGCGGGAGCCAAGAGACCCAGTACTTC.

J is TRBJ1-1 and V is TRBV7-2; possible D gene TRBD1, 5 bases. This CDR3 is 13 amino acids long. Germline V CDR1 and CDR2: SGHTA, FQGNSA. Trimming cost V 5 bases and J 4 bases, with 11 bases left between them. CDR3 nucleotide sequence: TGTGCCAGCAGCACGCAGGGTCGCACTGAAGCTTTCTTT. Its protein product is CASSTQGRTEAFF.

This chain connects TRBV7-9 to TRBJ2-5, with 7 bases fitting TRBD2. V was clipped by 2 bases and J by 2 bases; unmatched bases: 8. The CDR3 spans 16 residues. Germline CDR1 reads SEHNR; CDR2 reads FQNEAQ (reference sequence). The CDR3 here is CASSLRAREGQETQYF. The CDR3 DNA follows: TGTGCCAGCAGCTTACGGGCCAGGGAGGGACAAGAGACCCAGTACTTC. Based on the CDR3 plus reference TRBV7-9 and TRBJ2-5, the full variable domain is DTGVSQNPRHKITKRGQNVTFRCDPISEHNRLYWYRQTLGQGPEFLTYFQNEAQLEKSRLLSDRFSAERPKGSFSTLEIQRTEQGDSAMYLCASSLRAREGQETQYFGPGTRLLVL.

This clone has just one count. The chain is built from TRBV29-1 and TRBJ1-2, with a tentative D call TRBD1 (6 bases). The CDR3 has 12 residues. V was cut by 4 bases and J by 8 bases, with 14 bases left in between. Germline V gene sequence: CDR1 SQVTM, CDR2 ANQGSEA. CDR3 sequence: CSVVPGAFGYTF. CDR3 coding DNA: TGCAGCGTTGTCCCAGGGGCGTTCGGCTACACCTTC.

The chain recombines TRBV30 with TRBJ1-1, with no clear D. Germline loops: CDR1 GTSNPN, CDR2 SVGIG (reference sequence). With 5 bases removed from V and 7 bases from J, the gap between germline ends came to 11 bases. The CDR3 loop spans 11 amino acids. This CDR3 is CAWFLSIEAFF. CDR3 nucleotide sequence: TGTGCCTGGTTTTTGTCAATTGAAGCTTTCTTT.

In this sample, this clone turned up a few times. The chain uses TRBV9 and TRBJ2-2, with TRBD2 as a possible D gene (6 bases). The germline V and J ends were trimmed by 4 bases and 3 bases, with 10 bases remaining between them. Germline CDR1 is SGDLS and CDR2 is YYNGEE. The CDR3 loop spans 14 amino acids. CDR3 nucleotide sequence: TGTGCCAGCAGCTTACCGGGAGACACCGGGGAGCTGTTTTTT. Translation: CASSLPGDTGELFF.

This chain joins TRBV4-1 and TRBJ2-7; possibly TRBD2 for D (6 bases). The ends were cut back, 0 bases at V and 7 bases at J, with 22 bases in the middle. This CDR3 contains 17 residues. Germline V gives CDR1 MGHRA, CDR2 YSYEKL. The CDR3 nucleotides are TGCGCCAGCAGCCAAGAGCTTAGCGGTGCCCCTATTTTTGAGCAGTACTTC. This encodes CASSQELSGAPIFEQYF.

The V and J genes are TRBV6-5 and TRBJ1-4; D may be TRBD1 (5 bases). Germline CDR1 is MNHEY and CDR2 is SVGAGI. The CDR3 contains 14 residues. V dropped 7 bases and J dropped 1 base, with 10 bases sitting between them. CDR3 sequence (DNA): TGTGCCAGCACCGGGCAGGGAACTAATGAAAAACTGTTTTTT. Translated: CASTGQGTNEKLFF.

The chain joins TRBV5-5 to TRBJ2-7; a possible D gene is TRBD1 (6 bases). Germline V gives CDR1 SGHKS, CDR2 YYEKEE (reference sequence). This CDR3 is 13 amino acids long. V was shortened by 4 bases and J by 2 bases, with 10 bases between the two germline ends. The CDR3 DNA is TGTGCCAGCAGCGCCGGACAGACCTACGAGCAGTACTTC. This sequence encodes CASSAGQTYEQYF. The whole variable domain, filled in from reference TRBV5-5 and TRBJ2-7, reads DAGVTQSPTHLIKTRGQQVTLRCSPISGHKSVSWYQQVLGQGPQFIFQYYEKEERGRGNFPDRFSARQFPNYSSELNVNALLLGDSALYLCASSAGQTYEQYFGPGTRLTVT.

This rearrangement joins TRBV21-1 to TRBJ1-5. TRBV21-1 is a pseudogene segment. This CDR3 is built from 13 residues. The CDR3 DNA reads TGTGCCAGCGTAAGGGGGGGGAATCAGCCCCAGCATTTT. Translation gives CASVRGGNQPQHF.